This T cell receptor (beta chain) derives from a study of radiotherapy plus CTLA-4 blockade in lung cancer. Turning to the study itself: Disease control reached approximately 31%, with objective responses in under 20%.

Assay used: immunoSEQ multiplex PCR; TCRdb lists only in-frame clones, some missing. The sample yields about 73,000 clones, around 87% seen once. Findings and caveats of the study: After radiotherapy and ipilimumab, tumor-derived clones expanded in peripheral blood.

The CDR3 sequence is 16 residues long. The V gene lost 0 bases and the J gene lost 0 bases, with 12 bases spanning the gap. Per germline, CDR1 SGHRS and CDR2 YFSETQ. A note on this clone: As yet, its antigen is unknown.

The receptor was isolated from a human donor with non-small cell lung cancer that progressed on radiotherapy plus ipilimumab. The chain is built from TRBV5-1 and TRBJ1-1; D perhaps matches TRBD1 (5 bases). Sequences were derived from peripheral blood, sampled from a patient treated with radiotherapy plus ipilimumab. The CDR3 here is CASSLDGTRMNTEAFF. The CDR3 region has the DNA TGCGCCAGCAGCTTGGATGGGACCCGAATGAACACTGAAGCTTTCTTT. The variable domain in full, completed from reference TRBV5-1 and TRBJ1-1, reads KAGVTQTPRYLIKTRGQQVTLSCSPISGHRSVSWYQQTPGQGLQFLFEYFSETQRNKGNFPGRFSGRQFSNSRSEMNVSTLELGDSALYLCASSLDGTRMNTEAFFGQGTRLTVV.